Presented here are 31 T cell receptor beta chains from one specimen sequenced in a study of T-cell reconstitution after alpha-beta-depleted transplantation in children. Unique molecular identifiers were incorporated during preparation of the TCRbeta library. One entry per CDR3 protein results from TCRdb running MiXCR on the PCR reads. The data hold 250,000 to 400,000 distinct CDR3 sequences, with approximately 23% observed a single time. The sequencing here drew on PBMCs, mostly from graft donor cells, taken 180 days after TCRalphabeta/CD19-depleted stem cell transplant. The receptors stem from a male patient younger than 18 who had a stem cell transplant for acute lymphoblastic leukemia, so the T cells may come from the graft donor.

This clonotype was observed a few times. CDR3: CASSLTGGSNQPQHF. CDR3 DNA: TGCGCCAGCAGCTTGACCGGGGGGAGCAATCAGCCCCAGCATTTT. The gene calls are TRBV5-1 and TRBJ1-5, with D perhaps TRBD1 (5 bases). V was shortened by 1 base and J by 1 base, with 9 bases between the two germline ends. In germline, CDR1 is SGHRS, CDR2 YFSETQ. CDR3 size: 15 residues.

In this sample, this clonotype turned up a few times. The chain joins TRBV9 to TRBJ2-5; 14 bases line up with TRBD2. The germline V gene encodes CDR1 SGDLS and CDR2 YYNGEE. The CDR3 is 19 amino acids. V lost 0 bases to trimming and J lost 1 base; unmatched junction nucleotides: 8. CDR3 residues: CASSVALGLAGEPQETQYF. DNA for the CDR3: TGTGCCAGCAGCGTAGCTCTGGGACTAGCGGGAGAGCCCCAAGAGACCCAGTACTTC.

This clonotype was seen a handful of times. V and J are TRBV4-1 and TRBJ2-7; D is uncertain. In germline, CDR1 is MGHRA, CDR2 YSYEKL. The length of the CDR3 is 12 residues. V was trimmed by 8 bases and J by 0 bases, leaving 8 bases between them. The CDR3 coding sequence is TGCGCCAGCGGAAGTAGCTCCTACGAGCAGTACTTC. This gives the protein CASGSSSYEQYF.

This clonotype was detected a few times. The chain employs TRBV6-2 or TRBV6-3 and TRBJ2-1; 10 bases map to TRBD2. J lost 6 bases, V lost 0 bases, and 11 bases had no gene match. This CDR3 contains 18 residues. In germline, CDR1 is MNHEY, CDR2 SVGEGT. The CDR3 protein is CASSYSLVLAGPSNEQFF. The DNA for the CDR3 is TGTGCCAGCAGTTACTCGCTCGTACTAGCGGGACCTTCCAATGAGCAGTTCTTC.

This clonotype was seen only a few times. The chain joins TRBV5-1 to TRBJ2-7; D gene uncertain. This CDR3 spans 14 amino acids. Looked up from germline, CDR1 is SGHRS and CDR2 is YFSETQ. Trimming shortened V by 0 bases and J by 3 bases, and 10 bases separated the two germline ends. In DNA, the CDR3 is TGCGCCAGCAGCTTGGGCGACCAATACTACGAGCAGTACTTC. It yields the protein CASSLGDQYYEQYF.

In its sample, this clonotype was seen a few times. The chain uses TRBV10-3 and TRBJ2-7; D is ambiguous. Germline V lookup: CDR1 ENHRY, CDR2 SYGVKD. With 3 bases removed from V and 2 bases from J, the gap between germline ends came to 11 bases. This CDR3 is 14 amino acids long. In DNA, the CDR3 is TGTGCCATCAGTGATCGCCCAGGCCCCTACGAGCAGTACTTC. Encoded protein: CAISDRPGPYEQYF.

The genes are TRBV15 and TRBJ2-3; D might be TRBD2 (6 bases). The CDR3 spans 18 residues. The germline gives CDR1 LNHNV, CDR2 YYDKDF (reference sequence). V was cut by 4 bases and J by 3 bases, with 23 bases left in between. Here the CDR3 reads CATSIFPSGLHTTDTQYF. The DNA for the CDR3 is TGTGCCACCAGCATATTTCCCTCGGGACTCCACACGACAGATACGCAGTATTTT.

The sample holds a few counts of this clonotype. The V gene is TRBV4-2, the J gene TRBJ2-7; TRBD1 or TRBD2 may be the D gene (7 bases each). Trimming cost V 1 base and J 2 bases, with 18 bases left between them. CDR1 LGHNA and CDR2 YNFKEQ come from the germline V gene. The CDR3 totals 17 residues. CDR3 DNA: TGTGCCAGCAGCCAAGCCCACATTCAGGGGGGGACCTACGAGCAGTACTTC. Its translation: CASSQAHIQGGTYEQYF.

This clonotype is labeled medium-sized (0.01 to 0.1%). The chain links TRBV6-5 to TRBJ1-2; D remains ambiguous. V was clipped by 7 bases and J by 6 bases, with 12 bases between them. Germline-derived CDR1 and CDR2 are MNHEY and SVGAGI. CDR3 length: 12 residues. CDR3 in amino acids: CASKAMTHGYTF. The CDR3 nucleotides read TGTGCCAGCAAAGCCATGACGCATGGCTACACCTTC.

V usage is TRBV12-5 and J usage is TRBJ1-1, with 10 bases matching TRBD1. This CDR3 is 15 amino acids long. With V trimmed by 6 bases and J by 6 bases, 10 bases remained unmatched. Germline CDR1 reads LGHNT; CDR2 reads FRNRAP. CDR3: CASGRGQGIGAEAFF. The CDR3, as DNA: TGTGCTAGTGGCAGGGGACAGGGGATTGGAGCTGAAGCTTTCTTT. Full variable domain (missing parts from reference TRBV12-5 and TRBJ1-1): DARVTQTPRHKVTEMGQEVTMRCQPILGHNTVFWYRQTMMQGLELLAYFRNRAPLDDSGMPKDRFSAEMPDATLATLKIQPSEPRDSAVYFCASGRGQGIGAEAFFGQGTRLTVV.

The table lists this clonotype with a few counts. J is TRBJ2-7 and V is TRBV20-1; D gene uncertain. V was shortened by 2 bases and J by 3 bases, with 11 bases between the two germline ends. The CDR3 spans 13 residues. Germline V gives CDR1 DFQATT, CDR2 SNEGSKA (reference sequence). This chain's CDR3 is CSARILSHYEQYF. CDR3 in DNA: TGCAGTGCTAGAATCCTTTCCCACTACGAGCAGTACTTC.

A few counts support this clonotype. This rearrangement joins TRBV10-3 to TRBJ2-7; D uncertain. Germline lookup yields CDR1 ENHRY and CDR2 SYGVKD. CDR3 length equals 15 residues. Trimming took off 4 bases at V and 2 bases at J, with 15 bases between the two ends. CDR3 amino acids: CAISGGPGLPYEQYF. The CDR3 nucleotides are TGTGCCATCAGTGGTGGGCCCGGATTACCCTACGAGCAGTACTTC.

This chain joins TRBV24-1 and TRBJ2-2, with D hard to call. Trimming removed 6 bases from V and 0 bases from J, with 4 bases in between. Germline CDR1 and CDR2: KGHDR and SFDVKD. The CDR3 consists of 13 residues. CDR3: CATSHANTGELFF. The CDR3 nucleotides read TGTGCCACCAGTCATGCGAACACCGGGGAGCTGTTTTTT.

This clonotype was counted only a few times. The chain is built from TRBV5-1 and TRBJ2-7; D is perhaps TRBD1 or TRBD2 (5 bases each). CDR3 length: 11 residues. V was shortened by 4 bases and J by 5 bases, with 7 bases between the two germline ends. Germline V gene data show CDR1 as SGHRS and CDR2 as YFSETQ. The CDR3, as DNA: TGCGCCAGCAGCGGGGGACACGAGCAGTACTTC. This codes for CASSGGHEQYF. Looking up the rest from reference TRBV5-1 and TRBJ2-7 gives the full variable domain: KAGVTQTPRYLIKTRGQQVTLSCSPISGHRSVSWYQQTPGQGLQFLFEYFSETQRNKGNFPGRFSGRQFSNSRSEMNVSTLELGDSALYLCASSGGHEQYFGPGTRLTVT.

The rearrangement uses TRBV21-1 and TRBJ2-7; the D segment call TRBD1 is taken from the table without a DNA check. TRBV21-1 is recorded as a pseudogene. This CDR3 has 13 amino acids. The CDR3 coding sequence is TGTGCCAGTCAGGGGGGCTGGACCTACGAGCAGTACTTC. It encodes CASQGGWTYEQYF.

This clonotype has a handful of counts. The V and J genes are TRBV20-1 and TRBJ2-7; perhaps TRBD1 as D (5 bases). V lost 6 bases to trimming and J lost 3 bases, with 9 bases between them. Germline loops: CDR1 DFQATT, CDR2 SNEGSKA (reference sequence). The CDR3 covers 11 residues. CDR3 bases: TGCAGTGCAAAAAGGGGCTACGAGCAGTACTTC. Translating it yields CSAKRGYEQYF.

This clonotype occurred once. The V gene is TRBV20-1, the J gene TRBJ2-1, with D uncertain. The CDR3 has 14 amino acids. The V gene's germline CDR1 is DFQATT and CDR2 SNEGSKA (reference sequence). Trimming removed 6 bases at V and 0 bases at J, with 12 bases between. CDR3 nucleotides: TGCAGTGCCTCTACGATCAGCTCCTACAATGAGCAGTTCTTC. Its protein is CSASTISSYNEQFF.

V usage is TRBV12-3 or TRBV12-4 and J usage is TRBJ1-2, with a weak D call TRBD1 (6 bases). The CDR3 is 15 amino acids. Trimming left V 5 bases short and J 4 bases short, with 17 bases between. CDR3 region: CASSPLGQLRYGYTF. The CDR3 DNA sequence: TGTGCCAGCAGTCCCCTCGGACAGTTACGCTATGGCTACACCTTC.

The chain links TRBV6-4 to TRBJ2-3, with TRBD2 matching over 8 bases. Germline CDR1 reads MRHNA; CDR2 reads SNTAGT. The CDR3 spans 17 residues. V shed 2 bases, J shed 3 bases, and the junction held 10 bases outside the gene matches. CDR3 protein: CASSDALGVAGTDTQYF. DNA for the CDR3: TGTGCCAGCAGTGACGCCCTCGGGGTAGCGGGAACAGATACGCAGTATTTT.

This clonotype was seen many times. The gene calls are TRBV5-1 and TRBJ1-1; perhaps TRBD1 as D (5 bases). The CDR3 spans 14 residues. V dropped 0 bases and J dropped 5 bases, with 11 bases sitting between them. CDR1 SGHRS and CDR2 YFSETQ come from the germline V gene. DNA of the CDR3: TGCGCCAGCAGCTTGGATGCGGGGGGGACTGAAGCTTTCTTT. This translates into CASSLDAGGTEAFF. The full variable domain, completed using reference TRBV5-1 and TRBJ1-1, is KAGVTQTPRYLIKTRGQQVTLSCSPISGHRSVSWYQQTPGQGLQFLFEYFSETQRNKGNFPGRFSGRQFSNSRSEMNVSTLELGDSALYLCASSLDAGGTEAFFGQGTRLTVV.

In DNA form, the CDR3 reads TGTGCCAGCAGCTTAGATGGCGGGAGCAGGGAGACCCAGTACTTC. Encoded protein: CASSLDGGSRETQYF. The chain combines TRBV7-2 with TRBJ2-5; 7 nucleotides agree with TRBD2. CDR3 length: 15 residues. CDR1 is SGHTA and CDR2 is FQGNSA in the germline V gene. V lost 1 base and J lost 5; bases outside the gene matches: 7.

This clonotype was observed a single time. The V and J genes are TRBV2 and TRBJ2-1; 8 nucleotides line up with TRBD2. Germline CDR1 reads SNHLY; CDR2 reads FYNNEI. V gave up 6 bases and J gave up 6 bases; unmatched junction bases: 7. This CDR3 has 14 amino acids. CDR3 amino acids: CASRPREGPNEQFF. The CDR3 DNA reads as TGTGCCAGCAGGCCCCGGGAGGGCCCCAATGAGCAGTTCTTC.

This chain's CDR3 is CASSLELADYNEQFF. CDR3 in DNA: TGTGCCAGCAGCTTGGAACTAGCGGACTACAATGAGCAGTTCTTC. The chain carries TRBV5-6 and TRBJ2-1; 8 bases line up with TRBD2. Germline V gives CDR1 SGHDT, CDR2 YYEEEE. V trimming: 0 bases; J trimming: 3 bases; junction bases outside the gene matches: 2. This CDR3 region has 15 residues.

The chain employs TRBV27 and TRBJ1-3, with D possibly TRBD1 on 5 matching bases. The CDR3 covers 15 residues. Germline loops: CDR1 MNHEY, CDR2 SMNVEV (reference sequence). V was cut by 5 bases and J by 0 bases, with 11 bases left in between. The CDR3 reads CASSLTTDSGNTIYF. For the CDR3, the DNA is TGTGCCAGCAGTCTAACGACAGACTCTGGAAACACCATATATTTT.

This clonotype was picked up many times. This chain links TRBV7-6 with TRBJ2-1; TRBD2 agrees at 7 bases. The J segment lost 4 bases and the V segment lost 5 bases, leaving 11 bases of the junction unmatched. Germline CDR1 is SGHVS and CDR2 is FNYEAQ. This CDR3 comprises 16 residues. CDR3 sequence: CASSPRLADLYNEQFF. The CDR3 coding sequence is TGTGCCAGCAGCCCAAGACTAGCAGATCTTTACAATGAGCAGTTCTTC.

This clonotype was seen only a few times. CDR3 residues: CASSPITSGSYLVNEQFF. The CDR3 DNA is TGTGCCAGCAGTCCCATCACTAGCGGGAGTTATCTGGTAAATGAGCAGTTCTTC. This chain uses TRBV25-1 with TRBJ2-1; TRBD2 agrees at 11 bases. Germline V gene data show CDR1 as MGHDK and CDR2 as SYGVNS. The V segment lost 5 bases and the J segment 7 bases; nucleotides outside the gene matches: 16. The length of the CDR3 is 18 residues.

This clonotype has more than one count but fewer than ten. The V call is TRBV7-6, the J call TRBJ2-7, with a possible D match to TRBD2 (5 bases). The CDR3 totals 13 residues. The germline V gene has CDR1 SGHVS and CDR2 FNYEAQ. The V gene lost 5 bases and the J gene lost 2 bases, with 10 bases spanning the gap. The CDR3 region is CASSELVTYEQYF. DNA for the CDR3: TGTGCCAGCAGCGAACTAGTAACCTACGAGCAGTACTTC.

This clonotype was observed a few times. The chain carries TRBV6-1 and TRBJ2-6; 8 nucleotides match TRBD1. Germline CDR1 and CDR2: MNHNS and SASEGT. This CDR3 has 18 amino acids. With 6 bases clipped from V and 0 bases from J, the junction kept 10 bases outside the gene matches. CDR3 in amino acids: CASSLRDRQYSGANVLTF. CDR3 DNA sequence: TGTGCCAGCAGCCTCCGGGACAGGCAGTACTCTGGGGCCAACGTCCTGACTTTC.

This clonotype was observed a few times. The chain couples TRBV5-1 to TRBJ2-7; no clear D. This CDR3 comprises 15 residues. CDR1 and CDR2 from the germline V gene are SGHRS and YFSETQ. The V gene lost 0 bases and the J gene lost 3 bases, with 13 bases spanning the gap. The CDR3 sequence: CASSLDWDVGYEQYF. CDR3 nucleotide sequence: TGCGCCAGCAGCTTGGATTGGGATGTGGGCTACGAGCAGTACTTC.

This clonotype was observed many times. This chain uses TRBV9 with TRBJ2-1, with D possibly being TRBD2 (6 bases). Between the trimmed V and J ends, which lost 0 bases and 10 bases, there was a span of 11 bases. The CDR3 extends over 13 amino acids. Germline CDR1 SGDLS, CDR2 YYNGEE. The CDR3 DNA is TGTGCCAGCAGCGTAGATGGGGCGGGGGAGCAGTTCTTC. Its translation: CASSVDGAGEQFF.

The V call is TRBV5-1, the J call TRBJ2-7; perhaps D is TRBD1 or TRBD2 (6 bases each). This CDR3 is built from 13 residues. CDR1 is SGHRS, CDR2 YFSETQ, per germline. V shed 0 bases and J shed 6 bases, with 10 bases lying between them. CDR3 sequence: CASSLEGGGEQYF. DNA of the CDR3: TGCGCCAGCAGCTTGGAGGGGGGCGGCGAGCAGTACTTC.